The 6 T cell receptor beta chains below come from one sample, sequenced in a study of cytomegalovirus exposure and HLA in healthy donors. The PCR ran on 60 Vbeta and 13 Jbeta primers. The protocol was immunoSEQ multiplex PCR, while the TCRdb copy is restricted to in-frame clones and leaves out a portion. The sample has approximately 50,000 clones; the top ten hold about 2.2%. The sequencing input was PBMCs. These receptors originate from a female donor in good health and CMV-seronegative.

The chain recombines TRBV27 with TRBJ2-7, with TRBD1 matching 8 bases. This CDR3 is 14 amino acids long. V lost 5 bases and J lost 3; bases outside the gene matches: 6. CDR1 and CDR2 from the germline V gene are MNHEY and SMNVEV (reference sequence). DNA of the CDR3: TGTGCCAGCAGTCCAAGGACAGGGATCTACGAGCAGTACTTC. Residues: CASSPRTGIYEQYF.

The chain links TRBV4-1 to TRBJ2-1, with 10 nucleotides matching TRBD2. Germline CDR1 reads MGHRA; CDR2 reads YSYEKL. With 1 base clipped from V and 7 bases from J, the junction kept 4 bases outside the gene matches. The CDR3 length is 15 residues. CDR3 amino acids: CASSQVSGRTNEQFF. DNA for the CDR3: TGCGCCAGCAGCCAAGTTAGCGGGAGGACTAATGAGCAGTTCTTC.

The chain couples TRBV4-1 to TRBJ1-1; 7 bases fit TRBD1. This CDR3 has 16 residues. V shed 4 bases and J 0 bases; nucleotides not matched to a gene: 8. In germline, CDR1 is MGHRA, CDR2 YSYEKL. CDR3 bases: TGCGCCAGCAGCCCAGCACGGGGACAGATGAACACTGAAGCTTTCTTT. This translates into CASSPARGQMNTEAFF.

The V call is TRBV7-2, the J call TRBJ2-5, with TRBD2 matching 9 bases. The CDR3 is 14 amino acids. The trim removed 6 bases at V and 5 bases at J, leaving 7 bases unmatched. Germline V gene sequence: CDR1 SGHTA, CDR2 FQGNSA. The CDR3 spells CASRLAGPRETQYF. DNA of the CDR3: TGTGCCAGCAGACTAGCGGGCCCTCGGGAGACCCAGTACTTC.

The gene calls are TRBV6-1 and TRBJ2-7; possible D gene TRBD1, 6 bases. The CDR3 contains 15 residues. V was pared by 1 base and J by 4 bases, with 14 bases between. The germline CDR1 and CDR2 sequences are MNHNS and SASEGT. The CDR3 region has the DNA TGTGCCAGCAGTGAAGGGACAGTGATTCCGTACGAGCAGTACTTC. Its protein product is CASSEGTVIPYEQYF.

In DNA form, the CDR3 reads TGCGCCAGCAGCCAAGATGAGGGAAGGAGCACTGAAGCTTTCTTT. Its translation: CASSQDEGRSTEAFF. The V call is TRBV4-3, the J call TRBJ1-1, with D hard to call. Trimming cost V 0 bases and J 4 bases, with 12 bases left between them. The V gene's germline CDR1 is LGHNA and CDR2 YSLEER. This CDR3 contains 15 residues.